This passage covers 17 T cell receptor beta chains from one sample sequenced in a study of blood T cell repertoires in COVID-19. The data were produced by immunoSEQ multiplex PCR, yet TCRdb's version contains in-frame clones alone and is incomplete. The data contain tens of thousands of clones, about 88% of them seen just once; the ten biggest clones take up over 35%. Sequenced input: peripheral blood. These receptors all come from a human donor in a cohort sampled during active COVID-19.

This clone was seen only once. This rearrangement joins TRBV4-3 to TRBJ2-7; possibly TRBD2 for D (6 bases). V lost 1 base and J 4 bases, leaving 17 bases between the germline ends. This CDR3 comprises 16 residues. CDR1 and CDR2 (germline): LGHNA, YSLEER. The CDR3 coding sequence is TGCGCCAGCAGCCAAGTCGCCTCGGGAGTCGGGTACGAGCAGTACTTC. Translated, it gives CASSQVASGVGYEQYF.

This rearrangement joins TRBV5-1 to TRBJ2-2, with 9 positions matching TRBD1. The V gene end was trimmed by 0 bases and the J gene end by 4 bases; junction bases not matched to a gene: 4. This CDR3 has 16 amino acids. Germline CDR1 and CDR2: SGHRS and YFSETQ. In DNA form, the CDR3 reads TGCGCCAGCAGCTTGGACAGGGGGCGGGCCACCGGGGAGCTGTTTTTT. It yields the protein CASSLDRGRATGELFF.

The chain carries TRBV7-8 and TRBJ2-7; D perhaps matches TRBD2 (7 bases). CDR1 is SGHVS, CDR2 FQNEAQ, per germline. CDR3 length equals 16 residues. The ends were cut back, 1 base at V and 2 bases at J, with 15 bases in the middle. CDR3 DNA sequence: TGTGCCAGCAGCTTAGGGCCGGGGGGCGCCCCCTACGAGCAGTACTTC. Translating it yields CASSLGPGGAPYEQYF.

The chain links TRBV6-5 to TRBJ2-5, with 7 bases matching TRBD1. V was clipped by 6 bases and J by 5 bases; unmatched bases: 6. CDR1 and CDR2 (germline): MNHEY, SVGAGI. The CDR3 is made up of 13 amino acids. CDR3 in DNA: TGTGCCAGCAGGGAGACAGGGTTGGAGACCCAGTACTTC. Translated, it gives CASRETGLETQYF.

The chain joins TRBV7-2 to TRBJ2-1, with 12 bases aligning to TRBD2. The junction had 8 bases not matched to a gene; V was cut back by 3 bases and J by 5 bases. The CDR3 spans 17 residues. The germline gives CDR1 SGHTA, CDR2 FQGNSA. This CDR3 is CASSFGLRLAGDNEQFF. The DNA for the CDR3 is TGTGCCAGCAGCTTTGGGCTTCGACTAGCGGGAGACAATGAGCAGTTCTTC.

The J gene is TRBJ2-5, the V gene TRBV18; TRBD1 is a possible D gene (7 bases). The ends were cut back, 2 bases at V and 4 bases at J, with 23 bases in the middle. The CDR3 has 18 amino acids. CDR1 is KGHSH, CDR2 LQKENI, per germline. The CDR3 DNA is TGTGCCAGCTCACCATCATTTGCAGGGGGGCCTTATGTAGAGACCCAGTACTTC. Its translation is CASSPSFAGGPYVETQYF.

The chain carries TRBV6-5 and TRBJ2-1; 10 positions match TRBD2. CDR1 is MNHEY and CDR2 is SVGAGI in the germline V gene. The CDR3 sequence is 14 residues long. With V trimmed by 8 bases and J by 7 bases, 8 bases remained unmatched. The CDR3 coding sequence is TGTGCCAGCTTTCGCGTAGCGGGAGGTAATGAGCAGTTCTTC. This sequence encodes CASFRVAGGNEQFF.

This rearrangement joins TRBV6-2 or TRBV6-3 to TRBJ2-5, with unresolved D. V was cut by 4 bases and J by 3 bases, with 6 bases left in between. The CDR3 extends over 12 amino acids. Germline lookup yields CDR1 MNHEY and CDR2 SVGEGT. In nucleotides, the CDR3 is TGTGCCAGCAGTTTCACAGAAGAGACCCAGTACTTC. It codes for CASSFTEETQYF.

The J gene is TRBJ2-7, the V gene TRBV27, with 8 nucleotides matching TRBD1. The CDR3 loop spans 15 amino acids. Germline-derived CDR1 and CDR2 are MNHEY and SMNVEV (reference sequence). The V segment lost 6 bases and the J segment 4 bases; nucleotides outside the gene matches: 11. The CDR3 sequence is CASSPGQGREYEQYF. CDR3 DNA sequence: TGTGCCAGCAGCCCCGGACAGGGCCGGGAGTACGAGCAGTACTTC.

The DNA of the CDR3 is TGTGCCAGTAGTATTTCTCTGGATGGGGCTGAGCAGTTCTTC. Translated: CASSISLDGAEQFF. This chain links TRBV19 with TRBJ2-1; D is perhaps TRBD1 (5 bases). V shed 3 bases and J shed 9 bases, with 15 bases lying between them. Germline CDR1 LNHDA, CDR2 SQIVND (reference sequence). This CDR3 comprises 14 residues.

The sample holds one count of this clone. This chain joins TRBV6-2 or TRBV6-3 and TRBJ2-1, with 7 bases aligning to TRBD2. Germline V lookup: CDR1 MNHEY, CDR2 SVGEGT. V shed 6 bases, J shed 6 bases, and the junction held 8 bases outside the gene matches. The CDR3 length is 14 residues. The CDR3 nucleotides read TGTGCCAGCAGCTCCACTAGCGCCGGCAATGAGCAGTTCTTC. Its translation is CASSSTSAGNEQFF.

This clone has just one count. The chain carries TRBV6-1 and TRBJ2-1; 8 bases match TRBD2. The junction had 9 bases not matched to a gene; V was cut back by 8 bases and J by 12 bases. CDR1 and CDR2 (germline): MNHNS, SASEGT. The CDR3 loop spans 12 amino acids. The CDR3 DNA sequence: TGTGCCAGCGGTGTGACTAGCGAGAGGCAGTTCTTC. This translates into CASGVTSERQFF.

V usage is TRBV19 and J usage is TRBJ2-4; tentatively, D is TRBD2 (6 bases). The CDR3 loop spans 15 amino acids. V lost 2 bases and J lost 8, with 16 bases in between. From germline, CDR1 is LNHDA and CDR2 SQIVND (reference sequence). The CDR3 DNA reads TGTGCCAGTAGTATACGCCGGGATACGGGAGACATTCAGTACTTC. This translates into CASSIRRDTGDIQYF.

CDR3 protein: CASSEAGRFQPQHF. The DNA for the CDR3 is TGTGCCAGCAGTGAAGCAGGCAGGTTCCAGCCCCAGCATTTT. V gene TRBV6-1 combines with J gene TRBJ1-5; D is unresolved. The V end was cut by 0 bases, the J end by 7 bases, with 10 bases between. Germline values: CDR1 MNHNS, CDR2 SASEGT. The CDR3 loop spans 14 amino acids.

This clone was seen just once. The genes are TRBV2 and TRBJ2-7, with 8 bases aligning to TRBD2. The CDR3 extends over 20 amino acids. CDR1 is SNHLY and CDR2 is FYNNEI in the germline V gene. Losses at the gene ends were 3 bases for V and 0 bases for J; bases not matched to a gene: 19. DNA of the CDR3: TGTGCCAGCAGTGATGGAGGAGGGTATGGTATTGGGACTAGCTCCTACGAGCAGTACTTC. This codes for CASSDGGGYGIGTSSYEQYF.

CDR3 in DNA: TGTGCCAGCAGTACCCTGTCAGGGGGCTCCTACAATGAGCAGTTCTTC. This sequence encodes CASSTLSGGSYNEQFF. The chain carries TRBV27 and TRBJ2-1; 7 bases agree with TRBD1. The trim removed 5 bases at V and 0 bases at J, leaving 7 bases unmatched. This CDR3 has 16 residues. Germline values: CDR1 MNHEY, CDR2 SMNVEV (reference sequence).

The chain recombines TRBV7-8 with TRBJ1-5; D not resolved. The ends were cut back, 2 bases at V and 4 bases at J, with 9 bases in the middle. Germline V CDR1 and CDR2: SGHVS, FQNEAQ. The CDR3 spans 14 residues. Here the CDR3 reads CASSLTQQNQPQHF. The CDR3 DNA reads TGTGCCAGCAGCTTAACCCAACAGAATCAGCCCCAGCATTTT.